The text below deals with one TCR beta chain. Its antigen remains unidentified. No base quality information exists; no much larger clone differs at one position. The sample belongs to a study of T cell repertoires in cytomegalovirus infection (dated by TCRdb to the late 2010s). As for the study more broadly: Peptide stimulations targeted recently identified HLA-C-restricted CMV epitopes, whose presentation resists viral immunomodulation, together with well-studied HLA-B-restricted epitopes. Donor HLA type was relevant to the analysis, because carriage of CMV infection together with the matching HLA type was indicated by public TCR beta signatures.

This specimen's treatment or condition label, per the study, means: in vitro stimulation with specific CMV peptide epitopes to enrich CMV-specific T cells. Sequencing was carried out with an Illumina HiSeq 1500. TCRdb itself trimmed the public reads at Q25 with fastp, ran MiXCR and retained productive beta chains. Each entry is one CDR3 protein sequence, shown with its most common DNA and genes. Within this sample are under 450,000 distinct CDR3 sequences, with just under 35% of them counted one time only. The ten largest clones represent roughly 14% of the sample. The CDR3 runs 15 residues from the cysteine to the phenylalanine. The CDR3 DNA has 45 bases and is translated from base 1. V gives up 6 bases and J gives up 0 bases, and the segment between their germline ends measures 12 bases. CDR1 and CDR2 are drawn from the germline V gene: MNHEY, SVGEGT. Summary of the overall study and its limitations: The ex vivo response was dominated by HLA-C-restricted CMV-specific TCR beta clonotypes, which also provided the single most frequent clonotype in two of eight donors. Carriers of CMV infection plus the relevant HLA type were discriminated by the cumulative frequency of public TCR beta family members in the study cohort and in an independent approximately 360-donor cohort.

Recombination connected TRBV6-2 or TRBV6-3 to TRBJ2-1; the D gene is perhaps TRBD1, from 6 matching bases. This sequence originates from a human donor in good health (CMV status not recorded). Some clones in this sample may be carry-over from other donors' samples. Sequencing was performed on cultured PBMCs, taken from culture after CMV antigen stimulation. DNA sequence: TGTGCCAGCAGAGCCCAGGGGTTCTCCTACAATGAGCAGTTCTTC. Its amino acids are CASRAQGFSYNEQFF.